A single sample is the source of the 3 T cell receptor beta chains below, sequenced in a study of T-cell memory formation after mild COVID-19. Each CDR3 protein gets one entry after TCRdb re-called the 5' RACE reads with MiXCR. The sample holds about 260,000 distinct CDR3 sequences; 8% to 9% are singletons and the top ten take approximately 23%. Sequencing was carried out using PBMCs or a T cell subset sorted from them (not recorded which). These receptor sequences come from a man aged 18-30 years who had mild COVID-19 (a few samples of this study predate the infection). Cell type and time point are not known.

CDR3 loop: CASSQEGGRGRPSTDTQYF. The CDR3 DNA reads TGTGCCAGCAGCCAAGAAGGTGGGAGGGGGCGCCCTAGCACAGATACGCAGTATTTT. This chain joins TRBV4-2 and TRBJ2-3; perhaps D is TRBD1 or TRBD2 (7 bases each). Per germline, CDR1 LGHNA and CDR2 YNFKEQ. V was cut by 0 bases and J by 0 bases, with 19 bases left in between. This CDR3 spans 19 amino acids.

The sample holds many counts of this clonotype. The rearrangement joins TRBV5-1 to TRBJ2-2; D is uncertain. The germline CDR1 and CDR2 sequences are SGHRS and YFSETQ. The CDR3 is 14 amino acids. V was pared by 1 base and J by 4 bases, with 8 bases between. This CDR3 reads CASSLSPVTGELFF. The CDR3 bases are TGCGCCAGCAGCTTGTCCCCGGTCACCGGGGAGCTGTTTTTT. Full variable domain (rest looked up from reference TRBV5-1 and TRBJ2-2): KAGVTQTPRYLIKTRGQQVTLSCSPISGHRSVSWYQQTPGQGLQFLFEYFSETQRNKGNFPGRFSGRQFSNSRSEMNVSTLELGDSALYLCASSLSPVTGELFFGEGSRLTVL.

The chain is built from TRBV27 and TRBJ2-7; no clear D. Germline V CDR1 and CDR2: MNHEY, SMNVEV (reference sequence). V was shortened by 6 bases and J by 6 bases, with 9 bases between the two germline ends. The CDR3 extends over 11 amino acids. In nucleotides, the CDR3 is TGTGCCAGCAGGGGGTTGGGCGAGCAGTACGTC. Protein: CASRGLGEQYV.